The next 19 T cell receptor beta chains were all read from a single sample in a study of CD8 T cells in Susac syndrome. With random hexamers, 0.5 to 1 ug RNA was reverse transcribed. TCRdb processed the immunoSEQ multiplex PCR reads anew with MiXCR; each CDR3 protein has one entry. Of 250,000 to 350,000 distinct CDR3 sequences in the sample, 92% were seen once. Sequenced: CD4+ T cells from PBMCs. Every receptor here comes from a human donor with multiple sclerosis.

DNA of the CDR3: TGTGCCAGCAGTCATCGAGCAGGGGGTCGGTATGGCTACACCTTC. Translated: CASSHRAGGRYGYTF. The chain couples TRBV6-2 or TRBV6-3 to TRBJ1-2; 7 bases align to TRBD1. V trimming: 5 bases; J trimming: 5 bases; junction bases outside the gene matches: 11. Per germline, CDR1 MNHEY and CDR2 SVGEGT. This CDR3 contains 15 residues.

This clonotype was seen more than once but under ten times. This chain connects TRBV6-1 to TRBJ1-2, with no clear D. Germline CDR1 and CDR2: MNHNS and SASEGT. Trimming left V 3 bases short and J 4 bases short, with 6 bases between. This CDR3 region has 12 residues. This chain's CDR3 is CASSEGSYGYTF. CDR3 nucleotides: TGTGCCAGCAGTGAGGGCAGCTATGGCTACACCTTC.

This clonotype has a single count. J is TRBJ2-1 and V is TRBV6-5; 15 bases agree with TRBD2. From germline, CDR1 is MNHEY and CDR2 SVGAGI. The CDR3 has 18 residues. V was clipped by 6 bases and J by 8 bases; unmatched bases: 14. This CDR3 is CASSYPRTSGRGGHEQFF. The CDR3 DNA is TGTGCCAGCAGCTACCCAAGGACTAGCGGGAGGGGAGGTCATGAGCAGTTCTTC.

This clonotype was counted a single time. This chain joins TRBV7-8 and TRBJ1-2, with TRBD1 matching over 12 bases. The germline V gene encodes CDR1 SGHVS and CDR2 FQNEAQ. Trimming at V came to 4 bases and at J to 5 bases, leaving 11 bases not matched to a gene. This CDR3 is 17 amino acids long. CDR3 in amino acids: CASSSVPGQGAKYGYTF. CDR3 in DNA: TGTGCCAGCAGCTCGGTCCCGGGACAGGGGGCGAAGTATGGCTACACCTTC.

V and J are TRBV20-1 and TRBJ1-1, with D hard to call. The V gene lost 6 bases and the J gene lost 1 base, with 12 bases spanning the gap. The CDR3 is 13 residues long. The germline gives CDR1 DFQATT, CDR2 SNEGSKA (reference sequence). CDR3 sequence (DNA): TGCAGTGCCTATGGAGGGTCGAACACTGAAGCTTTCTTT. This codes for CSAYGGSNTEAFF.

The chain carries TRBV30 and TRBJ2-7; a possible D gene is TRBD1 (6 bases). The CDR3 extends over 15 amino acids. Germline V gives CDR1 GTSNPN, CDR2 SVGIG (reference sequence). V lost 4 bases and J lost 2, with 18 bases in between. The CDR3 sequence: CAWTPGTPTTYEQYF. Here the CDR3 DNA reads TGTGCCTGGACCCCCGGGACACCGACTACCTACGAGCAGTACTTC.

The CDR3 bases are TGTGCCAGCAGTTTATTAGCAGGGGGTAGCAATCAGCCCCAGCATTTT. Translating it yields CASSLLAGGSNQPQHF. The J gene is TRBJ1-5, the V gene TRBV27; 7 positions match TRBD1. V was clipped by 1 base and J by 0 bases; unmatched bases: 3. This CDR3 comprises 16 residues. Germline V gene lookup returns CDR1 MNHEY and CDR2 SMNVEV (reference sequence).

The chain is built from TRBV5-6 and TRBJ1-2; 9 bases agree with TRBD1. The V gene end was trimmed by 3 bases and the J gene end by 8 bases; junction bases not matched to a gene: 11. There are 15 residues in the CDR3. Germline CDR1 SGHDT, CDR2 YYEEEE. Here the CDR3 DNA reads TGTGCCAGCAGCTCGCACCCCGGGACAGGGTACGGCTACACCTTC. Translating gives CASSSHPGTGYGYTF. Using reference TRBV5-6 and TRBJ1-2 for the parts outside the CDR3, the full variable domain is DAGVTQSPTHLIKTRGQQVTLRCSPKSGHDTVSWYQQALGQGPQFIFQYYEEEERQRGNFPDRFSGHQFPNYSSELNVNALLLGDSALYLCASSSHPGTGYGYTFGSGTRLTVV.

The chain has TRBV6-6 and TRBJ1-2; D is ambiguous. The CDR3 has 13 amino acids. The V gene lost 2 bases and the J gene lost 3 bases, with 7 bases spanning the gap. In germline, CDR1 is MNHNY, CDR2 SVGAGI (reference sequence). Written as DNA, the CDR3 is TGTGCCAGCAGTTACGCCATTGACTATGGCTACACCTTC. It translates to CASSYAIDYGYTF.

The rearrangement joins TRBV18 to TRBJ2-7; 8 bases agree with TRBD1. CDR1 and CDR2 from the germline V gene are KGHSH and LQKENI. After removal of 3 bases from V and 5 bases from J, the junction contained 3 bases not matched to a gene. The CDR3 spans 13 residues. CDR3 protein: CASSPAGGHEQYF. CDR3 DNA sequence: TGTGCCAGCTCACCGGCAGGGGGCCACGAGCAGTACTTC.

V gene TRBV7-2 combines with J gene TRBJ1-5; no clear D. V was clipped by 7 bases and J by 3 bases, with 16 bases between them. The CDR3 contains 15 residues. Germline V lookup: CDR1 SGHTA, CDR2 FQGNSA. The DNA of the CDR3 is TGTGCCAGCACCCTCGGTTCGGTAACCAATCAGCCCCAGCATTTT. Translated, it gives CASTLGSVTNQPQHF.

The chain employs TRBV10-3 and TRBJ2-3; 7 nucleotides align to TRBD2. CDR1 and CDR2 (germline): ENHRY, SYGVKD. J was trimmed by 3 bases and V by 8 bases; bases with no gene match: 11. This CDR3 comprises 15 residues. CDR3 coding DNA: TGTGCCATCTTGAGCCAGCGGGAAGGGACAGATACGCAGTATTTT. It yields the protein CAILSQREGTDTQYF.

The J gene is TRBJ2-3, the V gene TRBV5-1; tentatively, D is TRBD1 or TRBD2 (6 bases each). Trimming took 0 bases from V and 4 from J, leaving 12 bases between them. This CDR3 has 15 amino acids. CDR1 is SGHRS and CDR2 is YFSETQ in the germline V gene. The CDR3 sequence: CASSLVGGRPDTQYF. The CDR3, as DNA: TGCGCCAGCAGCTTGGTTGGGGGGCGGCCAGATACGCAGTATTTT.

CDR3 DNA sequence: TGTGCCAGCAACCGAGACTCGCACACCGGGGAGCTGTTTTTT. It codes for CASNRDSHTGELFF. This chain connects TRBV6-5 to TRBJ2-2; D is uncertain. The CDR3 has 14 residues. The V end lost 7 bases, the J end lost 3 bases, and 12 bases lay between the germline ends. CDR1 and CDR2 (germline): MNHEY, SVGAGI.

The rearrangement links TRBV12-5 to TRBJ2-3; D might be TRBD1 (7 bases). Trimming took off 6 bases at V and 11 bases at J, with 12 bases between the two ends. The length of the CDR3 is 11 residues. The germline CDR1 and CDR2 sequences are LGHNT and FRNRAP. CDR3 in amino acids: CASGRQGGQYF. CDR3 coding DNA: TGTGCTAGTGGCAGACAGGGAGGGCAGTATTTT.

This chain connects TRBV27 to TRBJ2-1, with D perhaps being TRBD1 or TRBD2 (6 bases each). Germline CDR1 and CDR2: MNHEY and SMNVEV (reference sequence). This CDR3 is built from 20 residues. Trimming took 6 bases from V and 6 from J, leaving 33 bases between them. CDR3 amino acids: CASSPFGGHEGGEDGNEQFF. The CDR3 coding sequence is TGTGCCAGCAGCCCTTTTGGGGGCCACGAGGGCGGGGAGGACGGCAATGAGCAGTTCTTC.

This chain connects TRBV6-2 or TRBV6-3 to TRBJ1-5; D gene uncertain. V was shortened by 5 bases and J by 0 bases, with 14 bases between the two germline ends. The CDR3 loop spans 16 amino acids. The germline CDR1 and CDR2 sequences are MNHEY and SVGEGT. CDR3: CASSTPHRFSNQPQHF. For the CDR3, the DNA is TGTGCCAGCAGTACCCCACACCGATTTAGCAATCAGCCCCAGCATTTT.

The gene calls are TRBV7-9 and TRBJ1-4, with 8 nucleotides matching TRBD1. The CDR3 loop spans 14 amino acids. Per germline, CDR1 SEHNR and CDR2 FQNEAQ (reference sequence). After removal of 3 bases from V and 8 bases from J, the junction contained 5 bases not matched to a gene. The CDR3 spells CASSFQGAREKLFF. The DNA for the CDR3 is TGTGCCAGCAGCTTCCAGGGGGCCAGGGAAAAACTGTTTTTT.

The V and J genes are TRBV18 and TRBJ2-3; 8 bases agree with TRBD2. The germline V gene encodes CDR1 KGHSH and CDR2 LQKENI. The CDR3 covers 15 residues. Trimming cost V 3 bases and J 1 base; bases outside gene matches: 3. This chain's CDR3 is CASSPTLAGTDTQYF. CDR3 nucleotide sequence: TGTGCCAGCTCACCCACACTAGCGGGCACAGATACGCAGTATTTT.